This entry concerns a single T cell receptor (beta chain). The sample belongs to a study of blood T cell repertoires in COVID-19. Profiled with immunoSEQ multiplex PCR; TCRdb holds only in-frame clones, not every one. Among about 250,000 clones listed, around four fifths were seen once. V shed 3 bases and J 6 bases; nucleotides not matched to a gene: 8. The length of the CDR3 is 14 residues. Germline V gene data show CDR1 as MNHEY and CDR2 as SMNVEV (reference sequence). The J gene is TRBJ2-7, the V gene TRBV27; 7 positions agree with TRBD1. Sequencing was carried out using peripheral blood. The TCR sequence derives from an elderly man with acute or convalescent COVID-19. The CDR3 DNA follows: TGTGCCAGCAGTTTGGGGACAGTGGTTCCCGAGCAGTACTTC. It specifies CASSLGTVVPEQYF.